These T cell receptor beta chains were read from a single sample in a study of blood T cell repertoires in COVID-19. Method: immunoSEQ multiplex PCR; TCRdb's copy keeps in-frame clones and lacks some. The sample has over 100,000 clones, roughly 80% seen once. Source material: peripheral blood. The receptors come from an older woman with acute or convalescent COVID-19. The CDR3 runs from the conserved cysteine through the conserved F or W. A D gene is named only where the DNA matches it firmly. The listing skips clone size in some rows; elsewhere it reads once, few, many or a size class.

V	D	size	J	DNA	CDR3
TRBV3-1/TRBV3-2	NA	NA	TRBJ2-2	TGTGCCAGCAGCCTCCTAGACGGGATAAGGAGCGGGGAGCTGTTTTTT	CASSLLDGIRSGELFF
TRBV6-1	TRBD1	NA	TRBJ1-1	TGTGCCAGCAGTGACCTCGGGGCAGGGGGACAGGGAAAAGCTTTCTTT	CASSDLGAGGQGKAFF
TRBV12-3/TRBV12-4	NA	NA	TRBJ2-5	TGTGCCAGCAGTATGGGAGGTGAGACCCAGTACTTC	CASSMGGETQYF
TRBV24-1	TRBD1	NA	TRBJ2-1	TGTGCCACCAGTAGGATAGGGACAGCTCACAATGAGCAGTTCTTC	CATSRIGTAHNEQFF
TRBV6-1	NA	once	TRBJ1-3	TGTGCCAGCAGTGAGTACAGGGACCGCTCTGGAAACACCATATATTTT	CASSEYRDRSGNTIYF
TRBV19	NA	NA	TRBJ1-1	TGTGCCAGTAGTATGCAGGGGAAAGCTTTCTTT	CASSMQGKAFF
TRBV12-3/TRBV12-4	NA	once	TRBJ2-5	TGTGCCAGCAGTTTTCCGGGCAGGGCCCAGTACTTC	CASSFPGRAQYF
TRBV30	TRBD1	NA	TRBJ1-6	TGTGCCTGGAGTTCCCGGGACAGAAATAATTCACCCCTCCACTTT	CAWSSRDRNNSPLHF
TRBV6-6	TRBD1	NA	TRBJ1-6	TGTGCCAGCAGCCAGGACAGGGGGATTTCACCCCTCCACTTT	CASSQDRGISPLHF
TRBV7-9	NA	NA	TRBJ1-5	TGTGCCAGCAGCCTTTTCGGGGAGGATCAGCCCCAGCATTTT	CASSLFGEDQPQHF
TRBV5-1	NA	NA	TRBJ1-1	TGCGCCAGCAGCTCGGGTACAGGGAACCCTGAAGCTTTCTTT	CASSSGTGNPEAFF
TRBV3-1/TRBV3-2	TRBD2	medium-sized	TRBJ2-1	TGTGCCAGCAGCCCCAGCGGGGGTGGGTATGGCGATGAGCAGTTCTTC	CASSPSGGGYGDEQFF
TRBV7-8	NA	NA	TRBJ2-7	TGTGCCAGCAGCCCGAATACCGGCGAGCAGTACTTC	CASSPNTGEQYF
TRBV4-1	NA	NA	TRBJ2-7	TGCGCCAGCAGCCAACCCTGGCGTCGTATGGAGGATCGCGAGCAGTACTTC	CASSQPWRRMEDREQYF
TRBV30	NA	NA	TRBJ1-2	TGTGCCTGGAGTGTTTTTCGCAGGGTCGGCTACACCTTC	CAWSVFRRVGYTF
TRBV4-1	NA	NA	TRBJ1-5	TGCGCCAGCAGTCTCAGGGTTGGAGGCAATCAGCCCCAGCATTTT	CASSLRVGGNQPQHF
TRBV9	TRBD2	NA	TRBJ2-3	TGTGCCAGCAGCGCCCCCCGACTAGCAGGACCCCTTAGCACAGATACGCAGTATTTT	CASSAPRLAGPLSTDTQYF
TRBV2	NA	NA	TRBJ1-5	TGTGCCAGCAGCGAACCGTCGCGCGGTAGCAATCAGCCCCAGCATTTT	CASSEPSRGSNQPQHF
TRBV2	NA	NA	TRBJ1-2	TGTGCCAGCAGTGGCCGGACGGGAGGCTACACCTTC	CASSGRTGGYTF
TRBV3-1/TRBV3-2	NA	NA	TRBJ2-2	TGTGCCAGCAGCCAGGGGGGTAACACCGGGGAGCTGTTTTTT	CASSQGGNTGELFF
TRBV5-1	TRBD1	NA	TRBJ1-6	TGCGCCAGCAGCTTGGGGGACAGGGGGAGTTCACCCCTCCACTTT	CASSLGDRGSSPLHF
TRBV5-6	NA	NA	TRBJ1-2	TGTGCCAGCAGCTTGATGGAGGGGCATGGCTACACCTTC	CASSLMEGHGYTF
TRBV11-2	TRBD2	NA	TRBJ2-4	TGTGCCAGCAGCTTAGTAGCGGGGGGGCGGAACATTCAGTACTTC	CASSLVAGGRNIQYF
TRBV28	NA	few	TRBJ1-1	TGTGCCAGCAGTATTAACGGGAATGAAGCTTTCTTT	CASSINGNEAFF
TRBV29-1	TRBD1	NA	TRBJ1-1	TGCAGCTATGGCCCGGGACAGGGGTCCCAAGCTTTCTTT	CSYGPGQGSQAFF
TRBV2	NA	once	TRBJ1-5	TGTGCCAGCAGTGCGAGGGCCAGAGCATATAGCAATCAGCCCCAGCATTTT	CASSARARAYSNQPQHF
TRBV3-1/TRBV3-2	NA	NA	TRBJ2-3	TGTGCCAGCAGCCAAGGCAGGTTTACGCAGTATTTT	CASSQGRFTQYF
TRBV2	TRBD1	few	TRBJ1-2	TGTGCCAGCACCCCGGGACAGGAATCCAACTATGGCTACACCTTC	CASTPGQESNYGYTF
TRBV29-1	NA	NA	TRBJ2-5	TGCAGCGTTGTCGGGTTGGGCCGGGGGACCCAGTACTTC	CSVVGLGRGTQYF
TRBV15	TRBD2	NA	TRBJ2-3	TGTGCCACCAGCACCCTTAGCGGGGCGGGCACAGATACGCAGTATTTT	CATSTLSGAGTDTQYF
TRBV25-1	NA	few	TRBJ2-5	TGTGCCAGCAGTGAAGGGACATTTCAAGAGACCCAGTACTTC	CASSEGTFQETQYF
TRBV19	NA	NA	TRBJ1-2	TGTGCCAGTAGTATCCCTGGTGTGTGGGGGACTAGTGGCTACACCTTC	CASSIPGVWGTSGYTF
TRBV5-1	TRBD1	few	TRBJ1-1	TGCGCCAGCAGGATTCTCGGGACAGGAGGCACTGAAGCTTTCTTT	CASRILGTGGTEAFF
TRBV25-1	NA	NA	TRBJ2-3	TGTGCCAGCAGTGACCGTCAGGGGGGAGATACGCAGTATTTT	CASSDRQGGDTQYF
TRBV2	TRBD1	NA	TRBJ1-3	TGTGCCAGCAGATCAGGGGGATCTGGAAACACCATATATTTT	CASRSGGSGNTIYF
TRBV4-2	NA	NA	TRBJ1-4	TGTGCCAGCAGCCATTCCGGGGGGAGTAATGAAAAACTGTTTTTT	CASSHSGGSNEKLFF
TRBV2	NA	NA	TRBJ2-2	TGTGCCAGCCCTCAGGGGCCCCTGAACACCGGGGAGCTGTTTTTT	CASPQGPLNTGELFF
TRBV12-5	TRBD1	NA	TRBJ1-5	TGTGCTAGTGTCGGGACAGGGAATCAGCCCCAGCATTTT	CASVGTGNQPQHF
TRBV6-5	TRBD1	NA	TRBJ1-2	TGTGCCAGCAGTCCCCAGACAGGGGGCAACTATGGCTACACCTTC	CASSPQTGGNYGYTF
TRBV5-5	NA	NA	TRBJ1-3	TGTGCCAGCAGCTCACGGGTACATCACGCTGGAAACACCATATATTTT	CASSSRVHHAGNTIYF
TRBV29-1	TRBD1	NA	TRBJ1-5	TGCAGCGTCTTCGACAGGGAAGATCAGCCCCAGCATTTT	CSVFDREDQPQHF
TRBV4-1	TRBD1	few	TRBJ2-7	TGCGCCAGCAGCCAAGTGAGGGGGCCGGATGAGCAGTACTTC	CASSQVRGPDEQYF
TRBV11-1	TRBD1	NA	TRBJ1-2	TGTGCCAGCAGCTTAGGGGACAGGATCGGCGGCTACACCTTC	CASSLGDRIGGYTF
TRBV2	TRBD1	NA	TRBJ1-6	TGTGCCAGCAGCGTCAGGGGGAGTAGTTCACCCCTCCACTTT	CASSVRGSSSPLHF
TRBV7-9	TRBD1	NA	TRBJ1-6	TGTGCCAGCAGCCCCCGGACAGGGCGTAATTCACCCCTCCACTTT	CASSPRTGRNSPLHF